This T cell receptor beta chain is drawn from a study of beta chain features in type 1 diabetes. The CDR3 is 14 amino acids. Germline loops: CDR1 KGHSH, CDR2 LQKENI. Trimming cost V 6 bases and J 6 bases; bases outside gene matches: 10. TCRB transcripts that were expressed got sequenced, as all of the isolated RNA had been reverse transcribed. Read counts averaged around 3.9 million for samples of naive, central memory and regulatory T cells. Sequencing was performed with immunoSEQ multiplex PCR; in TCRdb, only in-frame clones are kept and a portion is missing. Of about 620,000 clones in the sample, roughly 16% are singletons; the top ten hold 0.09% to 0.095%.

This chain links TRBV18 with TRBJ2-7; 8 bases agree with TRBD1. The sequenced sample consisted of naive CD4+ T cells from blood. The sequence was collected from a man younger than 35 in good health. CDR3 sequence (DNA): TGTGCCAGCTCTCGACAGGACAGGGTGAGCGAGCAGTACTTC. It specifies CASSRQDRVSEQYF.